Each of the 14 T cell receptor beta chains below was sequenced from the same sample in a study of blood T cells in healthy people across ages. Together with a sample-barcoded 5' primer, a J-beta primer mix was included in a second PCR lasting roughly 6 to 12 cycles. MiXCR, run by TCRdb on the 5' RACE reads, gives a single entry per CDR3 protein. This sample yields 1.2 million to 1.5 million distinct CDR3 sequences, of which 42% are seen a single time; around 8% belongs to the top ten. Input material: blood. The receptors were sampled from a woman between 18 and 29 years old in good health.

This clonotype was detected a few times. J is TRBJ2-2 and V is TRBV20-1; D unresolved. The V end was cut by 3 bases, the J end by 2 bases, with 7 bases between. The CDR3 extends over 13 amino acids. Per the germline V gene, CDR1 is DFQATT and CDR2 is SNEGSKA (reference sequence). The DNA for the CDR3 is TGCAGTGCTAGCCCCGACAACACCGGGGAGCTGTTTTTT. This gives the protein CSASPDNTGELFF.

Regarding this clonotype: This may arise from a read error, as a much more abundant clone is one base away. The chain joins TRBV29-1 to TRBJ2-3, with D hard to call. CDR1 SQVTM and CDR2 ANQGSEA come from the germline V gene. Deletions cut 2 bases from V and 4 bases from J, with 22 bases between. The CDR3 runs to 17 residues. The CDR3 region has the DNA TGCAGCGTTGAAACCATTACTCCGTCCAGAAGGCCAGATACGCAGTATTTT. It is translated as CSVETITPSRRPDTQYF.

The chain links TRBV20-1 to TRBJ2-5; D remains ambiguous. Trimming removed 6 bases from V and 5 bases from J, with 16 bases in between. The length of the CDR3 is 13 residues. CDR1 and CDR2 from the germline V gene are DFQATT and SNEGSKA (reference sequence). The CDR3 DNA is TGCAGTGCGGATCATGGAAGCCCTGAGACCCAGTACTTC. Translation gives CSADHGSPETQYF.

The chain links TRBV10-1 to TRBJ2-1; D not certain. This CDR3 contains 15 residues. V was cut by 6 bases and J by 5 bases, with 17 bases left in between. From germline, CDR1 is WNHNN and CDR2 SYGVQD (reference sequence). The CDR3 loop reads CASSADATFNNEQFF. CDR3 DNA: TGCGCCAGCAGCGCCGACGCAACCTTTAACAATGAGCAGTTCTTC.

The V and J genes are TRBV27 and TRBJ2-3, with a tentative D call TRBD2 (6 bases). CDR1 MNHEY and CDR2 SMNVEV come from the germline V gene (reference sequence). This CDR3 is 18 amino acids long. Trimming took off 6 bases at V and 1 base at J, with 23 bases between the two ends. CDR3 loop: CASSTKNSVRGGTDTQYF. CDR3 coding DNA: TGTGCCAGCAGCACGAAGAACTCGGTTCGCGGGGGCACAGATACGCAGTATTTT.

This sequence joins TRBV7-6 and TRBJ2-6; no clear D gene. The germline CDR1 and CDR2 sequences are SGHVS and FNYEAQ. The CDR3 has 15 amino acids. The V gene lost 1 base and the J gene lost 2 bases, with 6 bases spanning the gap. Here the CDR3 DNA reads TGTGCCAGCAGCTTAGGCTCGACTGGGGCCAACGTCCTGACTTTC. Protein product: CASSLGSTGANVLTF.

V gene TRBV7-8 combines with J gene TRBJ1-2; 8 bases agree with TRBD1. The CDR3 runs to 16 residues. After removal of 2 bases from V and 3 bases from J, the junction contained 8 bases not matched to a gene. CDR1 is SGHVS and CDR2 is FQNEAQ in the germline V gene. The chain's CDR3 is CASSLRKTGADYGYTF. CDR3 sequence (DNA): TGTGCCAGCAGCTTAAGGAAGACAGGGGCTGACTATGGCTACACCTTC. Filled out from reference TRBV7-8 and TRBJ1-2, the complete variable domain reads GAGVSQSPRYKVAKRGQDVALRCDPISGHVSLFWYQQALGQGPEFLTYFQNEAQLDKSGLPSDRFFAERPEGSVSTLKIQRTQQEDSAVYLCASSLRKTGADYGYTFGSGTRLTVV.

CDR3 in amino acids: CASSGEQSSYNEQFF. CDR3 coding DNA: TGTGCCAGCAGTGGGGAACAAAGCTCCTACAATGAGCAGTTCTTC. The J gene is TRBJ2-1, the V gene TRBV2; no definite D call. The CDR3 sequence is 15 residues long. Germline CDR1 SNHLY, CDR2 FYNNEI. Deletions cut 4 bases from V and 0 bases from J, with 10 bases between. Full variable domain (outside the CDR3, taken from reference TRBV2 and TRBJ2-1): EPEVTQTPSHQVTQMGQEVILRCVPISNHLYFYWYRQILGQKVEFLVSFYNNEISEKSEIFDDQFSVERPDGSNFTLKIRSTKLEDSAMYFCASSGEQSSYNEQFFGPGTRLTVL.

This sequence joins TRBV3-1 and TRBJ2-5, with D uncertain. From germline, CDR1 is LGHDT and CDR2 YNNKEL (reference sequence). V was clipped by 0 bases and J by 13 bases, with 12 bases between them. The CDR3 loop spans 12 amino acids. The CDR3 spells CASSQDWHHLYF. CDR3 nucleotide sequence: TGTGCCAGCAGCCAAGATTGGCACCACCTGTACTTC.

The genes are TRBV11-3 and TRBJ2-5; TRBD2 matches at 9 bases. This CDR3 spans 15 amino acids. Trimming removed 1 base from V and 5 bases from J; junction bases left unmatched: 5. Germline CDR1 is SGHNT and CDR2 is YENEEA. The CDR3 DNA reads TGTGCCAGCAGCTTAGGCAATAGCGGGGGTGAGACCCAGTACTTC. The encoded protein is CASSLGNSGGETQYF. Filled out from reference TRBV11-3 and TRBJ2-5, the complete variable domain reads EAGVVQSPRYKIIEKKQPVAFWCNPISGHNTLYWYLQNLGQGPELLIRYENEEAVDDSQLPKDRFSAERLKGVDSTLKIQPAELGDSAVYLCASSLGNSGGETQYFGPGTRLLVL.

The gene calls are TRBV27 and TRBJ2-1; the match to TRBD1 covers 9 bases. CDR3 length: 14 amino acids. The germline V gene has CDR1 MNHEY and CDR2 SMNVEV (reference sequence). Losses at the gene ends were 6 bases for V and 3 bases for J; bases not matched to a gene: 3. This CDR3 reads CASRTGGIYNEQFF. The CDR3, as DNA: TGTGCCAGCAGGACAGGGGGTATCTACAATGAGCAGTTCTTC.

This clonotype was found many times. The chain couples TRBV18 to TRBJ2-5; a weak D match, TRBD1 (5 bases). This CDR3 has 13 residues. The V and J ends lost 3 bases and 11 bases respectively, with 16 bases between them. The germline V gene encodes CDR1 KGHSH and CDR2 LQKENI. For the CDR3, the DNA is TGTGCCAGCTCACCTCCTGGCAGGGTGGAGCAGTACTTC. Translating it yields CASSPPGRVEQYF. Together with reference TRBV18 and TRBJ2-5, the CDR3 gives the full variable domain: NAGVMQNPRHLVRRRGQEARLRCSPMKGHSHVYWYRQLPEEGLKFMVYLQKENIIDESGMPKERFSAEFPKEGPSILRIQQVVRGDSAAYFCASSPPGRVEQYFGPGTRLLVL.

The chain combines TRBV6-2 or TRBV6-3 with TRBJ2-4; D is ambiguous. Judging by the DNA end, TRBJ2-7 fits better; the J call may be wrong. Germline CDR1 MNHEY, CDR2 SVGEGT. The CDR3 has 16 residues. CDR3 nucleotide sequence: TGTGCCAGCAGTTTCGCCCTTTCCCCACTTTCCTACGAGCAGTACTTC. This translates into CASSFALSPLSYEQYF.

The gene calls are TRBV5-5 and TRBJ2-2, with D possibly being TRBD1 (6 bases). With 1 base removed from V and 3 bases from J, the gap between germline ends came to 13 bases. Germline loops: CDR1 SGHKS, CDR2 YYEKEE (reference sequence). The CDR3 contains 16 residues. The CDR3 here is CASSLMPGADTGELFF. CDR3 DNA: TGTGCCAGCAGCTTGATGCCAGGGGCGGACACCGGGGAGCTGTTTTTT.